Below, 27 T cell receptor beta chains from the same sample are listed, as sequenced in a study of memory CD4+ T cells and cytomegalovirus serostatus. The sort gate was single viable CD3+CD4+CD8-CD45RO+ cells for memory CD4+ T cells. Libraries were prepared by immunoSEQ multiplex PCR; TCRdb keeps only in-frame clonotypes and omits some of them. The sample holds around 50,000 clones, around 80% seen once. The sequencing input was memory CD4+ T cells from blood. The receptors originated from an adult in good health and CMV-seronegative.

The rearrangement joins TRBV6-6 to TRBJ2-1; D not certain. The V gene's germline CDR1 is MNHNY and CDR2 SVGAGI (reference sequence). Trimming left V 6 bases short and J 3 bases short, with 0 bases between. The CDR3 totals 10 residues. The CDR3 reads CASSYNEQFF. The CDR3 DNA reads as TGTGCCAGCAGCTACAATGAGCAGTTCTTC.

This clone was recorded only once. The chain employs TRBV5-8 and TRBJ2-6; D remains unclear. Per the germline V gene, CDR1 is SGHTS and CDR2 is YDEGEE. The CDR3 has 15 amino acids. V was trimmed by 1 base and J by 0 bases, leaving 5 bases between them. The CDR3 protein is CASSLLFSGANVLTF. CDR3 bases: TGTGCCAGCAGCTTGTTGTTCTCTGGGGCCAACGTCCTGACTTTC.

Concerning this clone: Other nucleotide sequences from this sample produce the same CDR3. This chain connects TRBV5-1 to TRBJ1-2; tentatively, D is TRBD1 (6 bases). The V and J ends lost 0 bases and 6 bases respectively, with 9 bases between them. Per germline, CDR1 SGHRS and CDR2 YFSETQ. This CDR3 has 13 residues. Here the CDR3 reads CASSLGRGDGYTF. Written as DNA, the CDR3 is TGCGCCAGCAGCTTGGGCAGGGGTGATGGCTACACCTTC.

The J gene is TRBJ2-1, the V gene TRBV30; 7 nucleotides align to TRBD2. Per the germline V gene, CDR1 is GTSNPN and CDR2 is SVGIG (reference sequence). This CDR3 has 15 amino acids. V lost 0 bases to trimming and J lost 6 bases; unmatched junction nucleotides: 8. The CDR3 loop reads CAWSVGAGVINEQFF. CDR3 sequence (DNA): TGTGCCTGGAGTGTAGGGGCGGGAGTTATCAATGAGCAGTTCTTC.

The V and J genes are TRBV5-1 and TRBJ1-1, with 12 nucleotides matching TRBD1. The ends lost 4 bases at V and 2 bases at J; junction bases unmatched: 12. The CDR3 covers 18 residues. Germline V lookup: CDR1 SGHRS, CDR2 YFSETQ. The CDR3 coding sequence is TGCGCCAGCAGCGCTGGGGACAGGGGGCGTTTAAGCAACACTGAAGCTTTCTTT. Protein product: CASSAGDRGRLSNTEAFF.

This clone was counted a single time. The chain recombines TRBV7-3 with TRBJ2-1, with D unresolved. With 4 bases removed from V and 7 bases from J, the gap between germline ends came to 14 bases. This CDR3 contains 14 residues. The V gene's germline CDR1 is SGHTA and CDR2 FQGTGA. The CDR3 DNA reads as TGTGCCAGCAGCTCCGACACGACTGGAAATGAGCAGTTCTTC. Protein product: CASSSDTTGNEQFF.

The J gene is TRBJ1-4, the V gene TRBV19, with 10 positions matching TRBD1. The J segment lost 13 bases and the V segment lost 6 bases, leaving 14 bases of the junction unmatched. In germline, CDR1 is LNHDA, CDR2 SQIVND (reference sequence). CDR3 length: 15 amino acids. The CDR3 bases are TGTGCCAGTAGGGCCACCGGGACAGGGGCAAAGGGACTGTTTTTT. Translation gives CASRATGTGAKGLFF.

The V call is TRBV5-1, the J call TRBJ2-1; D gene uncertain. CDR3 size: 11 residues. Germline V gene data show CDR1 as SGHRS and CDR2 as YFSETQ. Trimming cost V 1 base and J 10 bases, with 6 bases left between them. CDR3 coding DNA: TGCGCCAGCAGCTTGTTCCGCGAGCAGTTCTTC. Its translation is CASSLFREQFF. Variable domain in full (rest from reference TRBV5-1 and TRBJ2-1): KAGVTQTPRYLIKTRGQQVTLSCSPISGHRSVSWYQQTPGQGLQFLFEYFSETQRNKGNFPGRFSGRQFSNSRSEMNVSTLELGDSALYLCASSLFREQFFGPGTRLTVL.

This chain links TRBV5-1 with TRBJ1-5; no reliable D call. The CDR3 extends over 16 amino acids. Trimming left V 0 bases short and J 0 bases short, with 10 bases between. Germline CDR1 SGHRS, CDR2 YFSETQ. The CDR3 DNA reads TGCGCCAGCAGCTTGGATTCGCGGTATAGCAATCAGCCCCAGCATTTT. Translating it yields CASSLDSRYSNQPQHF.

V gene TRBV6-1 combines with J gene TRBJ1-3; D gene unclear. Germline V lookup: CDR1 MNHNS, CDR2 SASEGT. The CDR3 consists of 11 residues. The ends were cut back, 4 bases at V and 4 bases at J, with 2 bases in the middle. CDR3 in amino acids: CASSGGNTIYF. The CDR3 DNA is TGTGCCAGCAGTGGCGGAAACACCATATATTTT.

This clone appeared a few times. This chain joins TRBV7-3 and TRBJ1-5; 8 nucleotides match TRBD1. Per germline, CDR1 SGHTA and CDR2 FQGTGA. This CDR3 region has 16 residues. J gave up 5 bases and V 4 bases, and 10 bases lay outside the gene matches. CDR3 coding DNA: TGTGCCAGCAGCTCGATTTCGGACAGGGTGTATCAGCCCCAGCATTTT. Its protein product is CASSSISDRVYQPQHF. Together with reference TRBV7-3 and TRBJ1-5, the CDR3 gives the full variable domain: GAGVSQTPSNKVTEKGKYVELRCDPISGHTALYWYRQSLGQGPEFLIYFQGTGAADDSGLPNDRFFAVRPEGSVSTLKIQRTERGDSAVYLCASSSISDRVYQPQHFGDGTRLSIL.

This chain connects TRBV6-1 to TRBJ2-7; TRBD1 agrees at 8 bases. Losses at the gene ends were 5 bases for V and 3 bases for J; bases not matched to a gene: 6. This CDR3 is 14 amino acids long. Germline-derived CDR1 and CDR2 are MNHNS and SASEGT. CDR3 in DNA: TGTGCCAGCAGTTCATTTGGGACAGGCTACGAGCAGTACTTC. It is translated as CASSSFGTGYEQYF.

This rearrangement joins TRBV5-4 to TRBJ1-1; unclear D gene. The V end lost 0 bases, the J end lost 1 base, and 7 bases lay between the germline ends. The CDR3 loop spans 14 amino acids. Germline lookup yields CDR1 SGHNT and CDR2 YYREEE (reference sequence). The CDR3 region is CASSLEHTNTEAFF. CDR3 in DNA: TGTGCCAGCAGCTTGGAACATACGAACACTGAAGCTTTCTTT. The complete variable domain, with remaining parts taken from reference TRBV5-4 and TRBJ1-1, reads ETGVTQSPTHLIKTRGQQVTLRCSSQSGHNTVSWYQQALGQGPQFIFQYYREEENGRGNFPPRFSGLQFPNYSSELNVNALELDDSALYLCASSLEHTNTEAFFGQGTRLTVV.

The chain has TRBV6-5 and TRBJ1-1; a weak D match, TRBD1 (6 bases). Germline V gene data show CDR1 as MNHEY and CDR2 as SVGAGI. The CDR3 contains 14 residues. The V and J ends lost 4 bases and 5 bases respectively, with 14 bases between them. CDR3 bases: TGTGCCAGCAGTTGGGACACCGGGAGGACTGAAGCTTTCTTT. Its translation: CASSWDTGRTEAFF.

In DNA form, the CDR3 reads TGTGCCAGCAGTTCTTGGACAGGGGGTAAAGAGACCCAGTACTTC. As protein: CASSSWTGGKETQYF. The V gene is TRBV6-5, the J gene TRBJ2-5; 10 bases map to TRBD1. The ends lost 4 bases at V and 3 bases at J; junction bases unmatched: 5. CDR1 is MNHEY and CDR2 is SVGAGI in the germline V gene. The CDR3 extends over 15 amino acids.

The J gene is TRBJ2-6, the V gene TRBV25-1, with 7 bases fitting TRBD2. Losses at the gene ends were 4 bases for V and 4 bases for J; bases not matched to a gene: 4. The CDR3 runs 15 residues. Germline V gene data show CDR1 as MGHDK and CDR2 as SYGVNS. The CDR3 DNA reads as TGTGCCAGCAGTGTGGGAGGGGTCGGGGCCAACGTCCTGACTTTC. Residues: CASSVGGVGANVLTF.

This chain connects TRBV19 to TRBJ2-1, with 10 bases aligning to TRBD2. This CDR3 has 15 residues. Looked up from germline, CDR1 is LNHDA and CDR2 is SQIVND (reference sequence). With V trimmed by 7 bases and J by 2 bases, 5 bases remained unmatched. The CDR3 sequence is CASTRTSGAYNEQFF. The CDR3 DNA is TGTGCCAGTACTCGGACTAGCGGAGCCTACAATGAGCAGTTCTTC.

This sequence joins TRBV23-1 and TRBJ2-3; D gene uncertain. TRBV23-1 is an open reading frame, and its role is uncertain. V lost 0 bases to trimming and J lost 2 bases, with 12 bases between them. This CDR3 has 16 amino acids. For the CDR3, the DNA is TGCGCCAGCAGTCAATCATTACGGGCCAACACAGATACGCAGTATTTT. Translating gives CASSQSLRANTDTQYF.

In regard to this clone: Other nucleotide sequences from this sample produce the same CDR3. J is TRBJ2-1 and V is TRBV28; no definite D call. Germline CDR1 reads MDHEN; CDR2 reads SYDVKM. The CDR3 totals 12 residues. V was trimmed by 0 bases and J by 7 bases, leaving 4 bases between them. In DNA, the CDR3 is TGTGCCAGCAGTTTATGGGAAAATGAGCAGTTCTTC. This sequence encodes CASSLWENEQFF.

This rearrangement joins TRBV19 to TRBJ2-2; D gene ambiguous. Trimming took off 2 bases at V and 4 bases at J, with 11 bases between the two ends. This CDR3 has 15 residues. Germline loops: CDR1 LNHDA, CDR2 SQIVND (reference sequence). The CDR3 DNA is TGTGCCAGTAGTATAAGTCGAGTACTCACCGGGGAGCTGTTTTTT. Protein product: CASSISRVLTGELFF.

The chain joins TRBV14 to TRBJ2-1; a weak D match, TRBD2 (6 bases). The V gene lost 0 bases and the J gene lost 9 bases, with 18 bases spanning the gap. The CDR3 consists of 16 residues. CDR1 is SGHDN and CDR2 is FVKESK in the germline V gene. For the CDR3, the DNA is TGTGCCAGCAGCCAAGAAACCAGATCCCCCGGGGGTGAGCAGTTCTTC. Protein: CASSQETRSPGGEQFF.

The chain carries TRBV7-9 and TRBJ1-1; D gene uncertain. Germline CDR1 SEHNR, CDR2 FQNEAQ (reference sequence). Trimming pared 3 bases from V and 1 base from J, leaving 9 bases between. This CDR3 contains 14 residues. CDR3 coding DNA: TGTGCCAGCAGCTTGGGCAGAAAGAACACTGAAGCTTTCTTT. It yields the protein CASSLGRKNTEAFF.

The chain's CDR3 is CASSAYFPTDTQYF. CDR3 in DNA: TGTGCCAGCAGCGCATACTTCCCCACAGATACGCAGTATTTT. The chain couples TRBV5-6 to TRBJ2-3; unclear D gene. The CDR3 is 14 amino acids. Germline loops: CDR1 SGHDT, CDR2 YYEEEE. Trimming took off 4 bases at V and 2 bases at J, with 11 bases between the two ends.

The rearrangement links TRBV27 to TRBJ1-1, with 7 positions matching TRBD1. Unmatched junction bases numbered 18, after V lost 6 bases and J lost 5 bases. The length of the CDR3 is 17 residues. Germline V gene lookup returns CDR1 MNHEY and CDR2 SMNVEV (reference sequence). CDR3 residues: CASSAGGLPLGRTEAFF. CDR3 DNA: TGTGCCAGCAGCGCAGGGGGGCTCCCCCTTGGAAGGACTGAAGCTTTCTTT.

The V and J genes are TRBV19 and TRBJ2-3; TRBD2 is a possible D gene (5 bases). This CDR3 spans 16 amino acids. The germline V and J ends were trimmed by 5 bases and 4 bases, with 19 bases remaining between them. In germline, CDR1 is LNHDA, CDR2 SQIVND (reference sequence). The CDR3 coding sequence is TGTGCCAGTAGTTTAGGACTCTACGACCGTCCAGATACGCAGTATTTT. Residues: CASSLGLYDRPDTQYF.

J is TRBJ1-5 and V is TRBV28; a weak D match, TRBD1 (6 bases). There are 15 residues in the CDR3. Germline CDR1 is MDHEN and CDR2 is SYDVKM. V lost 3 bases and J lost 6, with 15 bases in between. The CDR3 sequence: CASSFSDRMGQPQHF. CDR3 nucleotides: TGTGCCAGCAGTTTCTCGGACAGAATGGGTCAGCCCCAGCATTTT. The full variable domain, with the rest looked up from reference TRBV28 and TRBJ1-5, is DVKVTQSSRYLVKRTGEKVFLECVQDMDHENMFWYRQDPGLGLRLIYFSYDVKMKEKGDIPEGYSVSREKKERFSLILESASTNQTSMYLCASSFSDRMGQPQHFGDGTRLSIL.

The chain has TRBV5-4 and TRBJ1-3; possibly TRBD1 for D (6 bases). Germline CDR1 and CDR2: SGHNT and YYREEE (reference sequence). This CDR3 comprises 15 residues. V lost 1 base to trimming and J lost 4 bases, with 12 bases between them. Written as DNA, the CDR3 is TGTGCCAGCAGCTTGCGCGGGGGGCGAGGAAACACCATATATTTT. It specifies CASSLRGGRGNTIYF.